The 9 T cell receptor beta chains listed next were all sequenced from one sample in a study of blood T cell repertoires in COVID-19. Libraries were prepared by immunoSEQ multiplex PCR; TCRdb keeps only in-frame clonotypes and omits some of them. Among more than 65,000 clones listed, roughly 80% were seen once. What was sequenced was peripheral blood. These receptors were collected from a woman between 65 and 79 years old with acute or convalescent COVID-19.

The chain carries TRBV3-1 (or the pseudogene TRBV3-2) and TRBJ1-5; no reliable D call. This CDR3 is built from 14 residues. CDR1 and CDR2 (germline): LGHDT, YNNKEL (reference sequence). Trimming stripped 2 bases from V and 4 bases from J, with 9 bases between. The CDR3, as DNA: TGTGCCAGCAGCCAATTTCAGGATAATCAGCCCCAGCATTTT. This gives the protein CASSQFQDNQPQHF.

J is TRBJ2-5 and V is TRBV2, with 7 bases fitting TRBD2. J was trimmed by 1 base and V by 8 bases; bases with no gene match: 10. The germline V gene encodes CDR1 SNHLY and CDR2 FYNNEI. CDR3 size: 15 residues. The CDR3 DNA sequence: TGTGCCAGCGATCGAGGTGCTAGCGGCCAAGAGACCCAGTACTTC. Protein: CASDRGASGQETQYF.

The chain employs TRBV11-2 and TRBJ2-2; TRBD2 matches 7 bases. J gave up 5 bases and V 4 bases, and 13 bases lay outside the gene matches. The CDR3 loop spans 17 amino acids. Germline V lookup: CDR1 SGHAT, CDR2 FQNNGV. This chain's CDR3 is CASSSTRLLAATGELFF. Written as DNA, the CDR3 is TGTGCCAGCAGCTCCACACGACTGCTAGCGGCGACCGGGGAGCTGTTTTTT.

The V gene is TRBV13, the J gene TRBJ2-3; 9 nucleotides align to TRBD2. Germline CDR1 reads PRHDT; CDR2 reads FYEKMQ (reference sequence). V shed 4 bases, J shed 0 bases, and the junction held 14 bases outside the gene matches. The CDR3 loop spans 19 amino acids. The CDR3 bases are TGTGCCAGCAGCTCACGTCCCGGGACTAGCCGGGGAAGCACAGATACGCAGTATTTT. Residues: CASSSRPGTSRGSTDTQYF.

The chain has TRBV7-3 and TRBJ2-5; maybe TRBD2 (6 bases). The CDR3 length is 15 residues. The germline V gene encodes CDR1 SGHTA and CDR2 FQGTGA. V was trimmed by 0 bases and J by 1 base, leaving 9 bases between them. CDR3 loop: CASSLTGGTQETQYF. CDR3 bases: TGTGCCAGCAGCTTAACGGGGGGAACCCAAGAGACCCAGTACTTC.

Points on this clone: At one of its ends the junction is not consistent with the germline gene, which may arise from a read error. The rearrangement uses TRBV2 and TRBJ2-2, with TRBD2 matching 13 bases. Germline lookup yields CDR1 SNHLY and CDR2 FYNNEI. The CDR3 has 17 amino acids. The CDR3 loop is CASSERGTSGNAGELFF. The CDR3 DNA reads TGTGCCAGCAGTGAAAGGGGGACTAGCGGGAACGCCGGGGAGCTGTTTTTT.

The chain combines TRBV6-1 with TRBJ1-3; 8 nucleotides agree with TRBD1. J lost 4 bases, V lost 1 base, and 12 bases had no gene match. This CDR3 is built from 18 residues. Germline CDR1 reads MNHNS; CDR2 reads SASEGT. The CDR3 reads CASSEGQGWTGTGNTIYF. The DNA of the CDR3 is TGTGCCAGCAGTGAAGGTCAGGGGTGGACAGGGACCGGAAACACCATATATTTT.

This clone was seen only once. This sequence joins TRBV29-1 and TRBJ2-1, with D possibly TRBD2 on 5 matching bases. Germline CDR1 reads SQVTM; CDR2 reads ANQGSEA. CDR3 length: 13 residues. The ends were cut back, 3 bases at V and 4 bases at J, with 10 bases in the middle. CDR3 sequence (DNA): TGCAGCGTTGATTCCCGCGGGTACAATGAGCAGTTCTTC. It encodes CSVDSRGYNEQFF.

The genes are TRBV12-5 and TRBJ1-2; TRBD1 might be the D (6 bases). CDR3 length: 14 residues. Trimming removed 2 bases from V and 7 bases from J, with 14 bases in between. The V gene's germline CDR1 is LGHNT and CDR2 FRNRAP. CDR3 sequence (DNA): TGTGCTAGTGGTTTGATTTCAGGGGTTGGTGGCTACACCTTC. Residues: CASGLISGVGGYTF. The full variable domain, its missing parts supplied by reference TRBV12-5 and TRBJ1-2, is DARVTQTPRHKVTEMGQEVTMRCQPILGHNTVFWYRQTMMQGLELLAYFRNRAPLDDSGMPKDRFSAEMPDATLATLKIQPSEPRDSAVYFCASGLISGVGGYTFGSGTRLTVV.